This T cell receptor beta chain was sequenced during a study of T cell clonality in common variable immunodeficiency. Whole-study findings and limits: Shared TCRbeta clones were fewer between CVID subjects than controls. CVID subjects had higher TCRbeta clonality than healthy controls, most marked in about a third.

Heparinized whole blood, 5 to 8 ml, came from each donor. This clone was observed many times. Its target is unknown. Sequencing was performed with immunoSEQ multiplex PCR; in TCRdb, only in-frame clones are kept and a portion is missing. Captured here are some 40,000 clones, none seen once; the top ten comprise roughly 3.4%. This receptor was taken from a person between 18 and 75 years old in good health. Sequences were obtained from peripheral blood mononuclear cells.

The CDR3 loop reads CASAPGQGAYGYTF. CDR3 DNA (partial): TGTGCCAGTGCACCGGGACAGGGGGCATATGGC. The gene calls are TRBV19 and TRBJ1-2; 12 nucleotides align to TRBD1. The read terminates 3 residues ahead of where the CDR3 ends, so the germline J gene completes it. Germline CDR1 and CDR2: LNHDA and SQIVND (reference sequence). V lost 8 bases, J lost 5 bases, and 6 bases stayed unmatched. The CDR3 is 14 amino acids.